A selection of T cell receptor beta chains follows, all from one sample in a study of control samples from healthy donors and cancer patients. Produced via immunoSEQ multiplex PCR; TCRdb's table is partial and in-frame only. This sample has fewer than 200,000 clones, with over 90% found just once. Sequencing was carried out using blood. All receptors derive from a woman in her twenties or thirties in good health. Both conserved end residues are trimmed from each CDR3. Fields, in order: clone size, V gene, CDR3 protein. A row's size may be missing; if present it is once, few, many or a size class.

size: .
V: TRBV5-1
CDR3: ASSPGTSGSHEQF

size: .
V: TRBV28
CDR3: ASSFQVRGDTQY

size: .
V: TRBV6-4
CDR3: ASSDSTGGADTQY

size: .
V: TRBV6-6
CDR3: ASSYSIIRGHEQY

size: .
V: TRBV5-6
CDR3: ASTSTRTTNEKLF

size: .
V: TRBV6-5
CDR3: ASSWIRGAREAF

size: .
V: TRBV5-1
CDR3: ASSLGSVQETQY

size: .
V: TRBV7-8
CDR3: ASSPSIPGVYGYT

size: .
V: TRBV15
CDR3: ATSRTGTGELF

size: .
V: TRBV27
CDR3: ASSEYDSGNAYEQY

size: once
V: TRBV12-3/TRBV12-4
CDR3: ASCGGTEAF

size: .
V: TRBV28
CDR3: ASTYLEAGELF

size: .
V: TRBV10-3
CDR3: AITGPTSNSPLH

size: .
V: TRBV10-3
CDR3: AISERQENYYGYT

size: .
V: TRBV28
CDR3: ASTLRDRRSSGANVLT

size: .
V: TRBV28
CDR3: ASSLYPTGAYEQY

size: once
V: TRBV19
CDR3: ASRARGDQPQH

size: .
V: TRBV30
CDR3: AWRTGYTDTQY

size: .
V: TRBV7-9
CDR3: ASSPRTGTDSTGELF

size: .
V: TRBV29-1
CDR3: SVGGGRGTDTQY

size: .
V: TRBV7-9
CDR3: ASSLRGSGNTIY

size: .
V: TRBV3-1/TRBV3-2
CDR3: ASRQPGLAKETQY

size: .
V: TRBV7-8
CDR3: ASRKTTGNLYEQY